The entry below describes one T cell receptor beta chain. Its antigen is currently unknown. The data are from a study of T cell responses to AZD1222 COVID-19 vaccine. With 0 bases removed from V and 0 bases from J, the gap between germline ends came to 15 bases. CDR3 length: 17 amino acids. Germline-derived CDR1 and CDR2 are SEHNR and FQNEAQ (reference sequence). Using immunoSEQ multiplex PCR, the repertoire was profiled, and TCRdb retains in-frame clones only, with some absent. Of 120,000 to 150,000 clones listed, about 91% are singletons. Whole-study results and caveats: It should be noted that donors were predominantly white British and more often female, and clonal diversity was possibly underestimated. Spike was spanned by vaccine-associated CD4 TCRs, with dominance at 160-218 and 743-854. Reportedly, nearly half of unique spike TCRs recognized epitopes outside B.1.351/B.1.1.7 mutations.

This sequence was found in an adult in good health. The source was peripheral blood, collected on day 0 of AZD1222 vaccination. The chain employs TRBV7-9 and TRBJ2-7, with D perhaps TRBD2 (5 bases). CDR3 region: CASSLAAPTEGSYEQYF. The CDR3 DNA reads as TGTGCCAGCAGCTTAGCAGCCCCCACTGAGGGCTCCTACGAGCAGTACTTC.